This T cell receptor (beta chain) appears in the sequencing data of a study of technical replicates of blood from a few donors. Assay: immunoSEQ multiplex PCR; the TCRdb copy retains only in-frame clones and omits some. The sample has over 60,000 clones; just over 90% are singletons. V dropped 3 bases and J dropped 4 bases, with 10 bases sitting between them. This CDR3 spans 14 amino acids. Germline-derived CDR1 and CDR2 are LNHDA and SQIVND (reference sequence). The chain uses TRBV19 and TRBJ1-5, with D tentatively TRBD1 (6 bases). Specimen: T cells isolated from PBMCs. The receptor was isolated from a human donor in good health. DNA for the CDR3: TGTGCCAGTAGTATTAGGGGGTGGAATCAGCCCCAGCATTTT. Amino acids: CASSIRGWNQPQHF.